The entry below gives a single TCR beta chain sequence along with its context. J lost 5 bases, V lost 4 bases, and 4 bases had no gene match. This CDR3 comprises 14 residues. Germline lookup yields CDR1 SNHLY and CDR2 FYNNEI. Profiled with immunoSEQ multiplex PCR; TCRdb holds only in-frame clones, not every one. In the table there are tens of thousands of clones, roughly 85% of which are singletons. This record comes from a study of OX40 agonist ivuxolimab in advanced cancers. About the study: While on treatment, patients had intravenous ivuxolimab at 0.01 to 10 mg/kg every 2 weeks.

On cycle 4 day 1 and cycle 7 day 1, as well as at baseline, blood was sampled. Sequencing was performed on CD4+ or CD8+ T cells sorted from blood, taken in a trial of the OX40 agonist ivuxolimab. The TCR was taken from an adult with an advanced solid tumor such as melanoma, head and neck, liver or kidney cancer. The genes are TRBV2 and TRBJ2-7; 11 bases fit TRBD2. The CDR3 DNA follows: TGTGCCAGCAGTGCTAGCGGGGGGCGGAACGAGCAGTACTTC. Its protein is CASSASGGRNEQYF.